One and the same sample provided the 25 T cell receptor beta chains below, sequenced in a study of response to subunit inactivated influenza vaccine. MiXCR was run by TCRdb on the RT-PCR reads, yielding one entry per CDR3 protein. The sample carries about 780,000 distinct CDR3 sequences, about 18% recorded once. The material sequenced was PBMCs from blood, taken approximately 5 days after vaccination. The receptors originated from a man aged 45 to 65 who received an inactivated influenza vaccine.

This clonotype was picked up many times. V is TRBV9 and J is TRBJ2-7, with TRBD2 matching over 11 bases. The germline gives CDR1 SGDLS, CDR2 YYNGEE. Unmatched junction bases numbered 3, after V lost 0 bases and J lost 4 bases. The CDR3 runs to 15 residues. CDR3 loop: CASSVGLAGGYEQYF. The CDR3 DNA reads TGTGCCAGCAGCGTAGGTCTAGCGGGAGGATACGAGCAGTACTTC. Full variable domain (rest looked up from reference TRBV9 and TRBJ2-7): DSGVTQTPKHLITATGQRVTLRCSPRSGDLSVYWYQQSLDQGLQFLIQYYNGEERAKGNILERFSAQQFPDLHSELNLSSLELGDSALYFCASSVGLAGGYEQYFGPGTRLTVT.

This chain uses TRBV6-5 with TRBJ2-7, with TRBD1 matching over 10 bases. This CDR3 has 16 amino acids. J gave up 3 bases and V 2 bases, and 7 bases lay outside the gene matches. Germline CDR1 and CDR2: MNHEY and SVGAGI. CDR3 DNA sequence: TGTGCCAGCAGTTACCAGGTGACAGGGGGCTACTACGAGCAGTACTTC. It translates to CASSYQVTGGYYEQYF.

The table lists this clonotype with a count of one. V gene TRBV18 combines with J gene TRBJ2-3, with 12 bases aligning to TRBD2. J lost 5 bases, V lost 3 bases, and 9 bases had no gene match. From germline, CDR1 is KGHSH and CDR2 LQKENI. This CDR3 has 17 residues. Here the CDR3 DNA reads TGTGCCAGCTCACCTGACGCGGGACTAGCGGGTGAAGATACGCAGTATTTT. Its protein is CASSPDAGLAGEDTQYF.

The rearrangement uses TRBV29-1 and TRBJ1-1; D remains unclear. The CDR3 is made up of 13 amino acids. V lost 7 bases, J lost 2 bases, and 14 bases lay in between. CDR1 is SQVTM and CDR2 is ANQGSEA in the germline V gene. The CDR3 bases are TGCAGCGCCGCCACACTTTTAAACACTGAAGCTTTCTTT. It encodes CSAATLLNTEAFF.

Only a few counts were recorded for this clonotype. A junction end diverges from the germline sequence, so it may reflect a read error. The V and J genes are TRBV28 and TRBJ2-3; D possibly corresponds to TRBD2 (5 bases). Germline V lookup: CDR1 MDHEN, CDR2 SYDVKM. There are 16 residues in the CDR3. In DNA, the CDR3 is TGTGCCAGCAGATTATTGACGGGGTCTAGCACAGATACGCAGTATTTT. Its protein product is CASRLLTGSSTDTQYF.

The chain joins TRBV20-1 to TRBJ1-2, with 8 nucleotides matching TRBD1. CDR3 length: 13 amino acids. Germline CDR1 is DFQATT and CDR2 is SNEGSKA (reference sequence). Unmatched junction bases numbered 6, after V lost 6 bases and J lost 3 bases. CDR3 coding DNA: TGCAGTGCATCGGACAGGGTAGACTATGGCTACACCTTC. Translating gives CSASDRVDYGYTF.

This clonotype has only a few counts. The chain uses TRBV4-2 and TRBJ2-3, with D maybe TRBD2 (6 bases). V was shortened by 0 bases and J by 4 bases, with 14 bases between the two germline ends. Germline values: CDR1 LGHNA, CDR2 YNFKEQ. The length of the CDR3 is 16 residues. CDR3 protein: CASSQDLGGSPDTQYF. The DNA of the CDR3 is TGTGCCAGCAGCCAAGATTTGGGGGGATCTCCAGATACGCAGTATTTT.

This clonotype was recorded a few times. This chain links TRBV18 with TRBJ2-1, with 11 bases lining up with TRBD2. CDR1 KGHSH and CDR2 LQKENI come from the germline V gene. With 4 bases clipped from V and 7 bases from J, the junction kept 9 bases outside the gene matches. The CDR3 runs to 16 residues. CDR3 sequence (DNA): TGTGCCAGCTCACTTAAACCCGGGACTAGCGGTAATGAGCAGTTCTTC. Its protein is CASSLKPGTSGNEQFF.

The genes are TRBV27 and TRBJ2-7; no firm D call. The germline V gene has CDR1 MNHEY and CDR2 SMNVEV (reference sequence). The V and J ends lost 6 bases and 7 bases respectively, with 13 bases between them. This CDR3 spans 12 amino acids. CDR3 sequence (DNA): TGTGCCAGCAGCTATACGCTTGGGGAGCAGTACTTC. Translating it yields CASSYTLGEQYF.

The V call is TRBV5-1, the J call TRBJ1-1, with D perhaps matching TRBD1 (5 bases). This CDR3 region has 16 residues. Germline loops: CDR1 SGHRS, CDR2 YFSETQ. V was trimmed by 4 bases and J by 1 base, leaving 17 bases between them. DNA for the CDR3: TGCGCCAGCAGCCAAAAGGGGATAACGGGGAACACTGAAGCTTTCTTT. Protein: CASSQKGITGNTEAFF.

The table lists this clonotype with many counts. This chain joins TRBV27 and TRBJ2-1, with D tentatively TRBD2 (7 bases). Germline CDR1 and CDR2: MNHEY and SMNVEV (reference sequence). This CDR3 is built from 13 residues. V was clipped by 6 bases and J by 8 bases, with 14 bases between them. In DNA form, the CDR3 reads TGTGCCAGCAGGGGGGGGCCGAGGGATGAGCAGTTCTTC. Residues: CASRGGPRDEQFF.

V and J are TRBV20-1 and TRBJ2-1; 8 nucleotides agree with TRBD2. CDR3 length: 12 residues. Trimming cost V 3 bases and J 8 bases; bases outside gene matches: 3. Germline CDR1 is DFQATT and CDR2 is SNEGSKA (reference sequence). The CDR3 loop is CSASREGYEQFF. CDR3 nucleotide sequence: TGCAGTGCTAGCCGGGAGGGGTATGAGCAGTTCTTC.

The genes are TRBV28 and TRBJ1-1; D is perhaps TRBD1 (5 bases). V lost 6 bases and J lost 1, with 9 bases in between. Germline V CDR1 and CDR2: MDHEN, SYDVKM. The CDR3 is made up of 13 amino acids. The CDR3 loop is CASRTGTNTEAFF. CDR3 coding DNA: TGTGCCAGCAGGACCGGGACGAACACTGAAGCTTTCTTT.

This clonotype appeared a few times. V gene TRBV5-4 combines with J gene TRBJ1-6; a weak D match, TRBD1 (6 bases). V was clipped by 4 bases and J by 7 bases, with 12 bases between them. CDR1 SGHNT and CDR2 YYREEE come from the germline V gene (reference sequence). There are 14 residues in the CDR3. In nucleotides, the CDR3 is TGTGCCAGCAGCCAAGGACAGAAGAATTCACCCCTCCACTTT. Encoded protein: CASSQGQKNSPLHF.

In its sample, this clonotype was seen many times. V and J are TRBV12-3 or TRBV12-4 and TRBJ1-5; D is unresolved. The CDR3 extends over 13 amino acids. The V gene lost 6 bases and the J gene lost 7 bases, with 13 bases spanning the gap. CDR3 sequence: CASRPDIWQPQHF. CDR3 nucleotides: TGTGCCAGCAGACCAGACATATGGCAGCCCCAGCATTTT.

There are a few counts of this clonotype. This chain uses TRBV7-2 with TRBJ1-3; no clear D. The germline CDR1 and CDR2 sequences are SGHTA and FQGNSA. The CDR3 sequence is 16 residues long. V dropped 0 bases and J dropped 4 bases, with 13 bases sitting between them. CDR3 in DNA: TGTGCCAGCAGCTTAGCGAGCACGGCGGCAGGAAACACCATATATTTT. Translating it yields CASSLASTAAGNTIYF.

V usage is TRBV30 and J usage is TRBJ1-4; D may be TRBD1 (5 bases). From germline, CDR1 is GTSNPN and CDR2 SVGIG (reference sequence). Trimming left V 1 base short and J 4 bases short, with 7 bases between. CDR3 length: 13 residues. CDR3 DNA sequence: TGTGCCTGGAGTGGACAGATTAATGAAAAACTGTTTTTT. It is translated as CAWSGQINEKLFF.

The rearrangement uses TRBV12-3 or TRBV12-4 and TRBJ2-2; 7 bases line up with TRBD1. The V gene end was trimmed by 9 bases and the J gene end by 4 bases; junction bases not matched to a gene: 5. The CDR3 totals 13 residues. The CDR3 loop reads CASRGQSTGELFF. As DNA, the CDR3 is TGTGCCAGTCGGGGACAGAGCACCGGGGAGCTGTTTTTT.

J is TRBJ2-3 and V is TRBV7-2; 10 bases are shared with TRBD1. V was clipped by 4 bases and J by 2 bases; unmatched bases: 3. This CDR3 is 15 amino acids long. CDR1 SGHTA and CDR2 FQGNSA come from the germline V gene. The CDR3 loop is CASSSGQGDTDTQYF. The CDR3 DNA follows: TGTGCCAGCAGCTCAGGACAGGGGGACACAGATACGCAGTATTTT.

V usage is TRBV7-3 and J usage is TRBJ1-2; a possible D gene is TRBD1 (6 bases). The germline CDR1 and CDR2 sequences are SGHTA and FQGTGA. This CDR3 region has 15 residues. Trimming removed 5 bases from V and 4 bases from J, with 17 bases in between. CDR3 DNA sequence: TGTGCCAGCAGCGGAACAGGCGGGACACTCTATGGCTACACCTTC. Its translation is CASSGTGGTLYGYTF.

This rearrangement joins TRBV4-2 to TRBJ2-2; 11 bases map to TRBD2. This CDR3 contains 17 residues. CDR1 and CDR2 (germline): LGHNA, YNFKEQ. After removal of 2 bases from V and 7 bases from J, the junction contained 9 bases not matched to a gene. The CDR3 bases are TGTGCCAGCAGCCAACTAGCGGGGGGCCTCGGGGACGGGGAGCTGTTTTTT. Its translation: CASSQLAGGLGDGELFF.

This clonotype was counted many times. The chain couples TRBV24-1 to TRBJ2-7; D uncertain. Trimming took 4 bases from V and 0 from J, leaving 6 bases between them. Per the germline V gene, CDR1 is KGHDR and CDR2 is SFDVKD. The CDR3 contains 13 residues. The CDR3 bases are TGTGCCACCAGTGACGGACCCTCCTACGAGCAGTACTTC. The encoded protein is CATSDGPSYEQYF.

V usage is TRBV12-3 or TRBV12-4 and J usage is TRBJ2-2; maybe TRBD2 (7 bases). CDR3 size: 18 residues. V lost 5 bases, J lost 4 bases, and 23 bases lay in between. CDR3 coding DNA: TGTGCCAGCAGTCCTAGTCGGGGGGCCCCGGGAGTCACCGGGGAGCTGTTTTTT. This sequence encodes CASSPSRGAPGVTGELFF.

In its sample, this clonotype was seen many times. The chain recombines TRBV5-1 with TRBJ2-2; D is perhaps TRBD2 (6 bases). Germline CDR1 reads SGHRS; CDR2 reads YFSETQ. The V and J ends lost 7 bases and 5 bases respectively, with 9 bases between them. CDR3 size: 12 residues. CDR3 in DNA: TGCGCCAGCCGACTAGAAACCGGGGAGCTGTTTTTT. It yields the protein CASRLETGELFF.

The rearrangement joins TRBV7-9 to TRBJ2-7, with 9 bases fitting TRBD2. With 3 bases clipped from V and 5 bases from J, the junction kept 8 bases outside the gene matches. The CDR3 covers 15 residues. The germline V gene has CDR1 SEHNR and CDR2 FQNEAQ (reference sequence). CDR3 nucleotides: TGTGCCAGCAGCTTGGCTAGCGGGGTCGTCAACGAGCAGTACTTC. Translating it yields CASSLASGVVNEQYF.